Listed here are 18 T cell receptor beta chains from one sample, sequenced in a study of T cells in localized non-small cell lung cancer. Sequencing was performed with immunoSEQ multiplex PCR; in TCRdb, only in-frame clones are kept and a portion is missing. This table holds tens of thousands of clones, roughly 87% found once. The sample consisted of peripheral blood, taken before any cancer treatment. The receptors stem from a male donor older than 55 with stage I squamous cell lung carcinoma.

The chain joins TRBV11-3 to TRBJ2-5; the match to TRBD1 covers 7 bases. Germline V gene lookup returns CDR1 SGHNT and CDR2 YENEEA. The CDR3 spans 15 residues. The trim removed 5 bases at V and 5 bases at J, leaving 11 bases unmatched. This CDR3 reads CASSGGQNREETQYF. CDR3 in DNA: TGTGCCAGCAGCGGGGGACAGAACAGGGAGGAGACCCAGTACTTC.

V is TRBV6-6 and J is TRBJ1-1; the D is unclear. V gave up 8 bases and J gave up 0 bases, with 10 bases separating them. Germline CDR1 and CDR2: MNHNY and SVGAGI (reference sequence). The CDR3 extends over 13 amino acids. CDR3 in amino acids: CASAFQMNTEAFF. CDR3 nucleotides: TGTGCCAGCGCGTTCCAAATGAACACTGAAGCTTTCTTT.

V is TRBV27 and J is TRBJ2-7; 8 bases are a match to TRBD1. V lost 4 bases and J lost 7; bases outside the gene matches: 15. Per germline, CDR1 MNHEY and CDR2 SMNVEV (reference sequence). The CDR3 consists of 16 residues. CDR3 sequence reads: CASSSYPRTGSQEQYF. The CDR3 nucleotides are TGTGCCAGCAGTTCTTACCCTCGGACAGGGAGTCAAGAGCAGTACTTC.

The gene calls are TRBV5-8 and TRBJ1-2; no firm D call. The CDR3 is 13 residues long. CDR1 and CDR2 from the germline V gene are SGHTS and YDEGEE. Trimming took off 1 base at V and 2 bases at J, with 6 bases between the two ends. CDR3 sequence: CASSLPPNYGYTF. The CDR3 DNA sequence: TGTGCCAGCAGCTTGCCACCAAACTATGGCTACACCTTC.

This clone showed up just once. The chain uses TRBV19 and TRBJ2-3; 7 positions match TRBD2. CDR1 is LNHDA and CDR2 is SQIVND in the germline V gene (reference sequence). The CDR3 has 14 residues. The trim removed 7 bases at V and 1 base at J, leaving 5 bases unmatched. CDR3 in amino acids: CASNRGGRTDTQYF. The CDR3 DNA sequence: TGTGCCAGTAATCGGGGAGGGCGCACAGATACGCAGTATTTT.

The chain recombines TRBV13 with TRBJ2-3, with 7 positions matching TRBD2. V gave up 11 bases and J gave up 2 bases; unmatched junction bases: 13. CDR3 length: 15 residues. The germline gives CDR1 PRHDT, CDR2 FYEKMQ (reference sequence). Written as DNA, the CDR3 is TGTGCCTCAGCGAAAACCAGCGGGATCACAGATACGCAGTATTTT. It encodes CASAKTSGITDTQYF.

CDR3 protein: CATSSNFYGYTF. The DNA for the CDR3 is TGTGCCACCTCCAGCAACTTCTATGGCTACACCTTC. The V gene is TRBV6-5, the J gene TRBJ1-2; D gene ambiguous. V lost 10 bases to trimming and J lost 4 bases, with 13 bases between them. The CDR3 contains 12 residues. Germline CDR1 MNHEY, CDR2 SVGAGI.

This chain connects TRBV2 to TRBJ2-3; TRBD2 is a possible D gene (6 bases). Trimming shortened V by 3 bases and J by 1 base, and 8 bases separated the two germline ends. The CDR3 spans 14 residues. The germline gives CDR1 SNHLY, CDR2 FYNNEI. CDR3 loop: CASSDGGGTDTQYF. CDR3 DNA: TGTGCCAGCAGTGACGGGGGTGGCACAGATACGCAGTATTTT.

Here the CDR3 reads CASSMGQDYNEQFF. For the CDR3, the DNA is TGTGCCAGCAGCATGGGACAGGATTACAATGAGCAGTTCTTC. J is TRBJ2-1 and V is TRBV7-8, with 8 bases identical to TRBD1. CDR1 and CDR2 (germline): SGHVS, FQNEAQ. The junction had 4 bases not matched to a gene; V was cut back by 5 bases and J by 4 bases. The CDR3 has 14 residues.

V usage is TRBV20-1 and J usage is TRBJ2-4, with no clear D. Trimming took off 3 bases at V and 9 bases at J, with 9 bases between the two ends. From germline, CDR1 is DFQATT and CDR2 SNEGSKA (reference sequence). The CDR3 has 11 amino acids. DNA for the CDR3: TGCAGTGCTAGCGGTGGGTCCATTCAGTACTTC. Protein: CSASGGSIQYF.

This clone was detected once. The chain combines TRBV7-2 with TRBJ2-2; maybe TRBD2 (6 bases). With 5 bases removed from V and 6 bases from J, the gap between germline ends came to 10 bases. The CDR3 is 13 residues long. Germline CDR1 SGHTA, CDR2 FQGNSA. The CDR3 protein is CASSPGTAGELFF. The DNA for the CDR3 is TGTGCCAGCAGCCCCGGGACTGCCGGGGAGCTGTTTTTT.

This clone was counted between two and nine times. The CDR3, as DNA: TGCGCCAGCAGCCAAGATCCTGAGACTAGCGCCTACAATGAGCAGTTCTTC. Translation: CASSQDPETSAYNEQFF. The rearrangement joins TRBV4-3 to TRBJ2-1; the match to TRBD2 covers 8 bases. V gave up 0 bases and J gave up 2 bases; unmatched junction bases: 6. The CDR3 contains 17 residues. CDR1 is LGHNA, CDR2 YSLEER, per germline.

The J gene is TRBJ2-1, the V gene TRBV30; D not certain. Trimming removed 3 bases at V and 0 bases at J, with 12 bases between. This CDR3 spans 15 amino acids. The germline gives CDR1 GTSNPN, CDR2 SVGIG (reference sequence). CDR3 nucleotide sequence: TGTGCCTGGAGCCGCTCGAGGAGCTCCTACAATGAGCAGTTCTTC. It codes for CAWSRSRSSYNEQFF.

This sequence joins TRBV29-1 and TRBJ1-1; maybe TRBD1 (6 bases). V was trimmed by 7 bases and J by 6 bases, leaving 15 bases between them. The CDR3 length is 12 residues. Germline loops: CDR1 SQVTM, CDR2 ANQGSEA. The CDR3 sequence is CSATGGQAEAFF. The CDR3 DNA follows: TGCAGCGCTACCGGGGGCCAAGCTGAAGCTTTCTTT.

This rearrangement joins TRBV19 to TRBJ2-5; 13 positions agree with TRBD2. Per germline, CDR1 LNHDA and CDR2 SQIVND (reference sequence). This CDR3 has 15 amino acids. The ends lost 5 bases at V and 3 bases at J; junction bases unmatched: 3. The CDR3 loop is CASSPGTSGEETQYF. The CDR3 DNA reads TGTGCCAGTAGTCCTGGGACTAGCGGGGAAGAGACCCAGTACTTC. The full variable domain, with the rest looked up from reference TRBV19 and TRBJ2-5, is DGGITQSPKYLFRKEGQNVTLSCEQNLNHDAMYWYRQDPGQGLRLIYYSQIVNDFQKGDIAEGYSVSREKKESFPLTVTSAQKNPTAFYLCASSPGTSGEETQYFGPGTRLLVL.

V usage is TRBV5-4 and J usage is TRBJ2-1; TRBD2 matches at 9 bases. Germline CDR1 SGHNT, CDR2 YYREEE (reference sequence). The length of the CDR3 is 15 residues. V dropped 4 bases and J dropped 8; count of bases not matched to a gene: 10. The CDR3 bases are TGTGCCAGCAGCCACGGACTAGCGAGAGCCGATGAGCAGTTCTTC. Protein sequence: CASSHGLARADEQFF.

The chain employs TRBV5-1 and TRBJ2-1; 10 nucleotides match TRBD2. CDR3 length: 15 amino acids. The junction had 9 bases not matched to a gene; V was cut back by 3 bases and J by 9 bases. The germline gives CDR1 SGHRS, CDR2 YFSETQ. CDR3 sequence: CASSYPGTSVGEQFF. In DNA form, the CDR3 reads TGCGCCAGCAGCTACCCCGGGACTAGCGTCGGTGAGCAGTTCTTC. Based on the CDR3 plus reference TRBV5-1 and TRBJ2-1, the full variable domain is KAGVTQTPRYLIKTRGQQVTLSCSPISGHRSVSWYQQTPGQGLQFLFEYFSETQRNKGNFPGRFSGRQFSNSRSEMNVSTLELGDSALYLCASSYPGTSVGEQFFGPGTRLTVL.

The chain links TRBV6-5 to TRBJ2-7; D remains unclear. CDR1 is MNHEY, CDR2 SVGAGI, per germline. Trimming removed 6 bases at V and 3 bases at J, with 9 bases between. This CDR3 has 12 amino acids. CDR3 nucleotide sequence: TGTGCCAGCAGCCTACTTTTCTACGAGCAGTACTTC. Translating it yields CASSLLFYEQYF.